This T cell receptor beta chain was recorded in a study of blood T cells in healthy people across ages. Study conclusions and caveats: Naive CD4+ cell counts and diversity both ran higher in long-lived than in aged donors. Estimates based on one million T cells were treated as lower bounds.

The CDR3 contains 13 residues. Germline values: CDR1 MNHEY, CDR2 SVGAGI. The V gene lost 6 bases and the J gene lost 5 bases, with 10 bases spanning the gap. In this sample, this clonotype turned up a few times. Antigen unknown. For every donor, a draw yielded ten milliliters of peripheral blood. A sample-barcoded 5' primer and a J-beta primer mix were used in a second PCR of roughly 7 to 12 cycles. TCRdb redid the calling of the 5' RACE reads with MiXCR, one entry per CDR3 protein. Of about 720,000 distinct CDR3 sequences listed, about 24% were seen once; the top ten hold around 21%. This sequence originates from a man aged 65-85 years in good health. Sequenced: blood. This chain links TRBV6-5 with TRBJ1-4; D gene uncertain. The CDR3 here is CASRPPGNEKLFF. The CDR3 DNA is TGTGCCAGCAGACCCCCGGGGAATGAAAAACTGTTTTTT.